This T cell receptor beta chain is from a study of blood T cell repertoires in COVID-19. About the study: Samples came from the United States, Italy and Spain, spanning acute and convalescent COVID-19.

As handled by the study authors: Amplification of reference gene primers was used by the study to estimate nucleated cell counts. TCRdb keeps only in-frame clones here, not all; method: immunoSEQ multiplex PCR. Clone size and the V and J calls come from that table; the DNA yielded D and trimming. The data show tens of thousands of clones, roughly 70% seen once. This clone was seen a handful of times. The CDR3 consists of 14 residues. V dropped 2 bases and J dropped 0 bases, with 9 bases sitting between them. Looked up from germline, CDR1 is SGHDT and CDR2 is YYEEEE. This chain joins TRBV5-6 and TRBJ2-7; no clear D. The sample comprised peripheral blood. This TCR came from a woman in her 70s with acute or convalescent COVID-19. CDR3 DNA sequence: TGTGCCAGCAGCTTCCCTACTGACTCCTACGAGCAGTACTTC. It encodes CASSFPTDSYEQYF.